The clone carrying this TCR beta chain was found many times. The data belong to a study of kidney transplant recipient with SARS-CoV-2 infection. TCRdb passed the reads through MiXCR, listing each CDR3 protein once. The data hold under 300,000 distinct CDR3 sequences, with less than 35% observed a single time. Germline V gives CDR1 LGHDT, CDR2 YNNKEL (reference sequence). The CDR3 consists of 17 residues. Trimming took 5 bases from V and 5 from J, leaving 24 bases between them. The chain employs TRBV3-1 and TRBJ2-5; the D is unclear. This receptor was obtained from a male patient between 25 and 39 years old who had COVID-19 and was a kidney transplant recipient. Some T cells may have come from the graft donor. Here the sequenced sample was a blood sample, taken at baseline and between days 110 and 120 from a kidney transplant recipient. CDR3 loop: CASSANHPISFSETQYF. The CDR3 DNA is TGTGCCAGCAGCGCAAATCATCCCATTTCTTTCTCTGAGACCCAGTACTTC.